The T cell receptor beta chain under discussion was sequenced for a study of cytomegalovirus exposure and HLA in healthy donors. PCR involved 60 Vbeta and 13 Jbeta primers. Original data processing: Later, an analysis found 75 million to 90 million unique TCR beta chains, and approximately 10 million of these were shared. Some clones are missing from TCRdb's copy, which holds only in-frame ones; the method was immunoSEQ multiplex PCR. For V, J and clone size, that table is used; D and trimming come from the DNA. This sample has tens of thousands of clones, with 55% to 80% found just once. The V and J ends lost 8 bases and 7 bases respectively, with 17 bases between them. From germline, CDR1 is SNHLY and CDR2 FYNNEI. This CDR3 has 14 amino acids. The study, taken as a whole, reports: It was taken for granted in presence/absence analyses that sequencing depth across donors was roughly uniform. Earlier results showed most TCR beta V segments being productive about 87% or about 30% of the time.

This clone was detected only once. Its antigen remains unknown. The specimen sequenced was PBMCs. The receptor was isolated from a woman in her forties or fifties in good health and CMV-seronegative. The chain is built from TRBV2 and TRBJ1-4; a possible D gene is TRBD1 (5 bases). CDR3 loop: CASAPVGGGEKLFF. CDR3 in DNA: TGTGCCAGCGCTCCGGTTGGGGGAGGTGAAAAACTGTTTTTT.